This is a list of T cell receptor beta chains from one sample in a study of blood T cell repertoires in COVID-19. Only in-frame clones appear in the TCRdb table, and some are missing; sequencing was by immunoSEQ multiplex PCR. The repertoire holds about 350,000 clones, with 75% to 90% as singletons. Sequencing was carried out using peripheral blood. These receptor sequences come from a woman aged 50 to 60 with COVID-19, enrolled during active disease. Both conserved end residues are part of each CDR3. D genes are given only for firm matches. The size entry is marked missing in some rows and otherwise reads once, few, many or a size class.

d_gene,v_gene,abundance,j_gene,CDR3aa,CDR3nt
NA,TRBV5-4,NA,TRBJ2-7,CASSSPPGTNYEQYF,TGTGCCAGCAGCTCGCCCCCCGGGACAAACTACGAGCAGTACTTC
NA,TRBV6-1,NA,TRBJ2-7,CASSEVGTSSYEQYF,TGTGCCAGCAGTGAGGTGGGCACAAGCTCCTACGAGCAGTACTTC
TRBD2,TRBV5-1,NA,TRBJ2-1,CASSPGNSGPYNEQFF,TGCGCCAGCAGCCCGGGCAATAGCGGGCCCTACAATGAGCAGTTCTTC
NA,TRBV7-9,NA,TRBJ1-4,CASSLSATNEKLFF,TGTGCCAGCAGCTTATCTGCAACTAATGAAAAACTGTTTTTT
TRBD1,TRBV19,NA,TRBJ1-2,CASLGRTGTGGNYGYTF,TGTGCCAGTTTGGGTCGAACCGGGACAGGGGGGAACTATGGCTACACCTTC
TRBD2,TRBV13,once,TRBJ2-1,CASSWGGYNEQFF,TGTGCCAGCAGCTGGGGGGGTTACAATGAGCAGTTCTTC
TRBD2,TRBV5-1,NA,TRBJ2-5,CASSLLAGREETQYF,TGCGCCAGCAGCTTGCTGGCAGGGAGGGAAGAGACCCAGTACTTC
NA,TRBV6-5,NA,TRBJ1-6,CASKPRGAPLHF,TGTGCCAGCAAACCCCGAGGAGCACCCCTCCACTTT
TRBD2,TRBV5-1,NA,TRBJ2-2,CASSLSGRGDGELFF,TGCGCCAGCAGTCTCAGCGGGAGAGGGGACGGGGAGCTGTTTTTT
TRBD2,TRBV6-5,once,TRBJ2-7,CASSLTSEREQYF,TGTGCCAGCAGTCTGACTAGCGAAAGGGAGCAGTACTTC
NA,TRBV7-3,NA,TRBJ2-3,CASRLTPGPGDTQYF,TGTGCCAGCAGACTTACCCCGGGTCCAGGGGATACGCAGTATTTT
TRBD1,TRBV29-1,NA,TRBJ2-5,CSGGRTGGSETQYF,TGCAGCGGGGGAAGGACAGGCGGATCAGAGACCCAGTACTTC
TRBD2,TRBV11-3,NA,TRBJ2-7,CASSPGLAGSDPYEQYF,TGTGCCAGCAGCCCGGGACTAGCGGGATCCGATCCCTACGAGCAGTACTTC
NA,TRBV7-2,once,TRBJ1-1,CATGWGNTEAFF,TGTGCCACAGGGTGGGGGAACACTGAAGCTTTCTTT
TRBD1,TRBV7-9,NA,TRBJ2-7,CASAQGVALSYEQYF,TGTGCCAGCGCCCAGGGGGTAGCCCTCTCCTACGAGCAGTACTTC
NA,TRBV7-8,few,TRBJ1-2,CASSLAPGMGYTF,TGTGCCAGCAGCTTAGCGCCGGGGATGGGCTACACCTTC
NA,TRBV6-1,NA,TRBJ1-2,CASSDSRRPIYGYTF,TGTGCCAGCAGTGATAGTAGGAGACCGATCTATGGCTACACCTTC
TRBD1,TRBV19,NA,TRBJ2-2,CASSIGTGDNTGELFF,TGTGCCAGTAGTATCGGGACAGGGGACAACACCGGGGAGCTGTTTTTT
NA,TRBV19,NA,TRBJ2-2,CASRGEGDTGELFF,TGTGCCAGTAGGGGGGAGGGGGACACCGGGGAGCTGTTTTTT
NA,TRBV7-9,NA,TRBJ1-2,CASSSMTGYGYTF,TGTGCCAGCAGCTCAATGACAGGATATGGCTACACCTTC
NA,TRBV30,NA,TRBJ2-7,CAWRTDSYEQYF,TGTGCCTGGAGAACAGATTCCTACGAGCAGTACTTC
NA,TRBV11-3,NA,TRBJ1-1,CASSPGQLNTEAFF,TGTGCCAGCAGCCCCGGACAGCTGAACACTGAAGCTTTCTTT
TRBD1,TRBV4-2,NA,TRBJ2-7,CASSPLTGGLNEQYF,TGTGCCAGCAGCCCACTGACAGGGGGCCTAAACGAGCAGTACTTC
TRBD1,TRBV23-1,NA,TRBJ2-7,CASSQDRVNSYEQYF,TGCGCCAGCAGTCAAGACAGGGTTAACTCCTACGAGCAGTACTTC
NA,TRBV19,NA,TRBJ1-5,CASSIGQGRQPQHF,TGTGCCAGTAGTATCGGGCAGGGGCGACAGCCCCAGCATTTT
NA,TRBV7-9,NA,TRBJ1-6,CASSSTGYNSPLHF,TGTGCCAGCAGCTCGACAGGTTATAATTCACCCCTCCACTTT
NA,TRBV7-8,NA,TRBJ2-1,CASSSGPARPQFF,TGTGCCAGCAGCTCTGGGCCCGCGCGTCCGCAGTTCTTC
NA,TRBV5-6,NA,TRBJ1-4,CASSTPGGKLFF,TGTGCCAGCAGCACCCCCGGGGGAAAACTGTTTTTT
TRBD1,TRBV19,once,TRBJ1-2,CASTPPDRGRSGYTF,TGTGCCAGTACCCCTCCAGACAGGGGGCGAAGTGGCTACACCTTC
NA,TRBV3-1/TRBV3-2,few,TRBJ2-7,CASSQYRGNYEQYF,TGTGCCAGCAGCCAATATAGGGGGAACTACGAGCAGTACTTC
NA,TRBV19,NA,TRBJ2-5,CASSIGRVQETQYF,TGTGCCAGTAGTATAGGACGGGTCCAAGAGACCCAGTACTTC
NA,TRBV12-5,NA,TRBJ2-7,CASGLVLTGRAYEQYF,TGTGCTAGTGGTTTGGTACTGACAGGCCGAGCCTACGAGCAGTACTTC
NA,TRBV30,NA,TRBJ1-1,CAWSVRQGIEAFF,TGTGCCTGGAGTGTAAGGCAGGGTATTGAAGCTTTCTTT
TRBD1,TRBV5-1,NA,TRBJ2-1,CASSLPAGTGVDEQFF,TGCGCCAGCAGCTTGCCGGCCGGGACAGGGGTCGATGAGCAGTTCTTC
TRBD2,TRBV19,NA,TRBJ2-1,CASRGVTSGRFNEQFF,TGTGCCAGTAGGGGGGTGACTAGCGGGAGGTTCAATGAGCAGTTCTTC
NA,TRBV6-5,NA,TRBJ1-5,CASKGINSNQPQHF,TGTGCCAGCAAGGGGATAAATAGCAATCAGCCCCAGCATTTT
NA,TRBV7-2,NA,TRBJ2-7,CASSSPGRAYEQYF,TGTGCCAGCAGCTCACCCGGTCGGGCCTACGAGCAGTACTTC
TRBD2,TRBV7-2,NA,TRBJ2-1,CASSLGGLEAVAQFF,TGTGCCAGCAGCTTAGGAGGACTAGAGGCGGTGGCGCAGTTCTTC
TRBD1,TRBV29-1,once,TRBJ2-1,CSSKTGAFSYNEQFF,TGCAGCTCCAAGACAGGGGCCTTCTCCTACAATGAGCAGTTCTTC
TRBD2,TRBV19,once,TRBJ2-3,CASSDSGRGGDTQYF,TGTGCCAGTAGTGATAGCGGGAGGGGTGGAGATACGCAGTATTTT
TRBD1,TRBV7-9,NA,TRBJ2-2,CASSLGSGQGPSNTGELFF,TGTGCCAGCAGCTTAGGGTCGGGACAGGGGCCCTCGAACACCGGGGAGCTGTTTTTT
NA,TRBV4-1,NA,TRBJ2-2,CASSQDPVTGELFF,TGCGCCAGCAGCCAAGATCCGGTCACCGGGGAGCTGTTTTTT
TRBD2,TRBV27,few,TRBJ2-7,CASSLSSGGGGQYF,TGTGCCAGCAGTTTGAGCAGCGGGGGTGGGGGGCAGTACTTC
NA,TRBV7-9,NA,TRBJ2-1,CASSFSENEQFF,TGTGCCAGCAGCTTCTCGGAGAATGAGCAGTTCTTC
NA,TRBV29-1,NA,TRBJ1-5,CSVEGGVDQPQHF,TGCAGCGTTGAGGGCGGGGTTGATCAGCCCCAGCATTTT
NA,TRBV18,NA,TRBJ1-2,CASSPPTGGYTF,TGTGCCAGCTCACCACCTACAGGTGGCTACACCTTC
TRBD2,TRBV3-1/TRBV3-2,NA,TRBJ2-6,CASSQPSGAGVSGANVLTF,TGTGCCAGCAGCCAACCCTCCGGAGCGGGAGTATCTGGGGCCAACGTCCTGACTTTC
NA,TRBV12-5,NA,TRBJ1-5,CASGLFQGGQPQHF,TGTGCTAGTGGTTTGTTCCAGGGCGGTCAGCCCCAGCATTTT
TRBD1,TRBV2,NA,TRBJ1-1,CASSNQGGRTEAFF,TGTGCCAGCAGTAATCAGGGGGGCCGCACTGAAGCTTTCTTT
TRBD1,TRBV5-1,NA,TRBJ2-7,CASSLVEGAGEQYF,TGCGCCAGCAGCTTGGTTGAGGGGGCGGGCGAGCAGTACTTC
NA,TRBV19,NA,TRBJ2-7,CASSIGGTYEQYF,TGTGCCAGTAGTATAGGGGGCACCTACGAGCAGTACTTC
NA,TRBV18,few,TRBJ1-2,CASMRGGNYGYTF,TGTGCCAGCATGAGAGGGGGTAACTATGGCTACACCTTC
TRBD2,TRBV28,NA,TRBJ2-7,CASGSPGTSGSEQYF,TGTGCCAGCGGCTCACCCGGGACTAGCGGGAGCGAGCAGTACTTC
TRBD1,TRBV7-9,once,TRBJ1-2,CASSLAGQGAVGYTF,TGTGCCAGCAGCTTAGCCGGACAGGGGGCAGTTGGCTACACCTTC
NA,TRBV19,NA,TRBJ2-7,CASSRESSYEQYF,TGTGCCAGCTCCCGGGAGAGCTCCTACGAGCAGTACTTC
TRBD1,TRBV5-5,once,TRBJ1-1,CASSPGQGRFMNTEAFF,TGTGCCAGCAGCCCGGGACAGGGTAGGTTTATGAACACTGAAGCTTTCTTT
TRBD2,TRBV7-3,NA,TRBJ2-3,CASSSTSGRPGDTQYF,TGTGCCAGCAGCTCGACTAGCGGGAGGCCGGGTGATACGCAGTATTTT